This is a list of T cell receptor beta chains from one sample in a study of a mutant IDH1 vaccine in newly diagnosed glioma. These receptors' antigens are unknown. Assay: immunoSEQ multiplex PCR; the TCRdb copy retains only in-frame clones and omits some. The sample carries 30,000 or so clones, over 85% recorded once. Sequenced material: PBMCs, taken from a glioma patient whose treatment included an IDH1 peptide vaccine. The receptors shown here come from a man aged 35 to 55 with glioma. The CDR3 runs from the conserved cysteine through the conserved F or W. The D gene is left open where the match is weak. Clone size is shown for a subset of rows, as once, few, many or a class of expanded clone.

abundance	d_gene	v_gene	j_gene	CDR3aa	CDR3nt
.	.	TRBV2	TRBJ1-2	CASSEELRGYGYTF	TGTGCCAGCAGTGAAGAGCTTCGAGGCTATGGCTACACCTTC
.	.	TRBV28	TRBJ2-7	CASSFPGASSYEQYF	TGTGCCAGCAGTTTCCCAGGGGCCAGCTCCTACGAGCAGTACTTC
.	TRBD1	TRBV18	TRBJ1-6	CASSPTKTGEYNSPLHF	TGTGCCAGCTCACCGACCAAGACAGGGGAGTATAATTCACCCCTCCACTTT
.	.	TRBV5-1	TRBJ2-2	CASSRQGGTGELFF	TGCGCCAGCAGTCGACAGGGAGGCACCGGGGAGCTGTTTTTT
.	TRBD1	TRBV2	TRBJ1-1	CASSVTGGTITNTEAFF	TGTGCCAGCAGTGTGACAGGGGGGACAATCACGAACACTGAAGCTTTCTTT
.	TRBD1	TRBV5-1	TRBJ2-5	CASSSWTGQETQYF	TGCGCCAGCAGCTCGTGGACAGGGCAAGAGACCCAGTACTTC
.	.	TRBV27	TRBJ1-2	CASRGGPDGYTF	TGTGCCAGCAGGGGTGGACCCGATGGCTACACCTTC
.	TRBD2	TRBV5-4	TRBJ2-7	CASSLGGSGYEQYF	TGTGCCAGCAGCTTGGGCGGGAGTGGCTACGAGCAGTACTTC
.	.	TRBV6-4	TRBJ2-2	CASRSSADTGELFF	TGTGCCAGCAGATCTAGCGCAGACACCGGGGAGCTGTTTTTT
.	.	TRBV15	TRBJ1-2	CATSRDSRGTGIYGYTF	TGTGCCACCAGCAGAGATTCGAGGGGTACCGGGATCTATGGCTACACCTTC
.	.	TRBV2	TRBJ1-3	CATRNRSSGNTIYF	TGTGCCACCAGGAATCGGAGCTCTGGAAACACCATATATTTT
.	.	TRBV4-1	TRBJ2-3	CASSQAATHSQYF	TGCGCCAGCAGCCAAGCTGCCACACACTCGCAGTATTTT
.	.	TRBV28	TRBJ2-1	CASKGSVLYNEQFF	TGTGCCAGCAAGGGAAGCGTCTTGTACAATGAGCAGTTCTTC
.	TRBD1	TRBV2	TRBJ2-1	CASSVQGAYNEQFF	TGTGCCAGCAGTGTGCAGGGGGCATACAATGAGCAGTTCTTC
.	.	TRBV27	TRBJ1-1	CASSLSPGSRTEAFF	TGTGCCAGCAGTTTATCTCCGGGAAGTAGAACTGAAGCTTTCTTT
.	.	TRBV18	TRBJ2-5	CASSPRSDLQETQYF	TGTGCCAGCTCACCCCGTAGCGACCTTCAAGAGACCCAGTACTTC
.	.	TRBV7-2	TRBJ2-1	CASSLVGRPLVF	TGTGCCAGCAGCTTAGTGGGCCGACCCCTGGTCTTC
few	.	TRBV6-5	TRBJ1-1	CASSYWGGAPTEAFF	TGTGCCAGCAGTTACTGGGGGGGGGCGCCCACTGAAGCTTTCTTT
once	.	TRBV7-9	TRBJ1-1	CASSWGLGTEAFF	TGTGCCAGCAGCTGGGGGCTGGGCACTGAAGCTTTCTTT
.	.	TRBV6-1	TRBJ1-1	CASGKLNTEAFF	TGTGCCAGCGGCAAGCTGAACACTGAAGCTTTCTTT
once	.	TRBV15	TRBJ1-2	CATSSNPSGAGRDPFGYTF	TGTGCCACCAGCAGCAACCCCTCGGGCGCGGGCAGGGATCCGTTCGGCTACACCTTC
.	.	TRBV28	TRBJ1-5	CASSLGGSNQPQHF	TGTGCCAGCAGTTTGGGGGGGAGCAATCAGCCCCAGCATTTT
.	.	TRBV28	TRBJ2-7	CASRRLTGNEQYF	TGTGCCAGCCGGAGATTAACAGGGAACGAGCAGTACTTC
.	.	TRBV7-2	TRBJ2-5	CASTLRTSQETQYF	TGTGCCAGCACCCTTAGGACTTCCCAAGAGACCCAGTACTTC
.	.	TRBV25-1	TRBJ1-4	CASRSPDPLGEKLFF	TGTGCCAGCAGATCCCCCGACCCTTTAGGAGAAAAACTGTTTTTT
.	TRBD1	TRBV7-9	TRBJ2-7	CASSPGTGGSYEQYF	TGTGCCAGCAGCCCAGGGACAGGGGGTTCCTACGAGCAGTACTTC